These T cell receptor beta chains were read from a single sample in a study of shared clonotypes between healthy human individuals. The protocol was immunoSEQ multiplex PCR, while the TCRdb copy is restricted to in-frame clones and leaves out a portion. The table lists over a million clones, 95% to 99% of them singletons, with about 0.4% in the top ten. Sequenced input: naive CD4+ T cells sorted from blood. These receptors were obtained from a man aged 25 to 45 in good health. Both conserved end residues are part of each CDR3. Fields, in order: J gene, clone size, V gene, D gene, CDR3 DNA, CDR3 protein. D genes are given only for firm matches. Some rows have no size entry. The others give once, few or many, or a class for an expanded clone.

>TRBJ2-1|.|TRBV5-4|TRBD1
TGTGCCAGCAGCCTCCTGGGACAGAACAATGAGCAGTTCTTC
CASSLLGQNNEQFF
>TRBJ2-3|.|TRBV27|.
TGTGCCAGCAGGGTCCCGAGCCCCACAGATACGCAGTATTTT
CASRVPSPTDTQYF
>TRBJ1-1|.|TRBV6-1|.
TGTGCCAGCAGTTATACAGCGAACACTGAAGCTTTCTTT
CASSYTANTEAFF
>TRBJ2-3|.|TRBV28|.
TGTGCCAGCTCGGGAGCGGAAAGCACAGATACGCAGTATTTT
CASSGAESTDTQYF
>TRBJ2-3|.|TRBV29-1|.
TGCAGCGTCCGCCGGGTGGGTTTTGCAGATACGCAGTATTTT
CSVRRVGFADTQYF
>TRBJ2-7|.|TRBV23-1|TRBD2
TGCGCCAGATACAGGACTAGGGGCCCGGACGAGCAGTACTTC
CARYRTRGPDEQYF
>TRBJ1-4|once|TRBV5-5|.
TGTGCCAGCAGCTTGGGCAGGAGAGTCGAAAAACTGTTTTTT
CASSLGRRVEKLFF
>TRBJ2-3|.|TRBV27|.
TGTGCCAGCCGGTCGGGACGCTTAACGCAGTATTTT
CASRSGRLTQYF
>TRBJ2-3|.|TRBV10-1|.
TGCGCCAGCAGTGAGGGCACGAGCACAGATACGCAGTATTTT
CASSEGTSTDTQYF
>TRBJ2-1|.|TRBV28|.
TGTGCCAGCAGTTTACGACCAACCCCCAGCAATGAGCAGTTCTTC
CASSLRPTPSNEQFF
>TRBJ1-2|.|TRBV7-2|.
TGTGCCAGCAGCTTACGACCCACCGACTATGGCTACACCTTC
CASSLRPTDYGYTF
>TRBJ2-7|once|TRBV30|.
TGTGCCTGGAGGGGGCGAGGGTACGAGCAGTACTTC
CAWRGRGYEQYF
>TRBJ2-4|once|TRBV30|.
TGTGCCTGGTTGGGGGACCCCGCCAAAAACATTCAGTACTTC
CAWLGDPAKNIQYF
>TRBJ2-1|.|TRBV6-1|.
TGTGCCAGTGGGGGGAGGACGGGAGTGAGGAATGAGCAGTTCTTC
CASGGRTGVRNEQFF
>TRBJ2-2|.|TRBV14|.
TGTGCCAGCAGCCAAGTAAGGACCGGGGAGCTGTTTTTT
CASSQVRTGELFF
>TRBJ2-7|.|TRBV4-2|.
TGTGCCAGCAGCCAAGATGGGCACCATACCTACGAGCAGTACTTC
CASSQDGHHTYEQYF
>TRBJ2-5|.|TRBV7-9|.
TGTGCCAGCAGCTTCTCTTTAACTAGAGCGGAGACCCAGTACTTC
CASSFSLTRAETQYF
>TRBJ2-7|once|TRBV28|TRBD2
TGTGCCAGCAGTTTAGCGGGAGGAACCTACGAGCAGTACTTC
CASSLAGGTYEQYF
>TRBJ2-7|.|TRBV10-1|.
TGCGCCAGCAGTGAGGCGGGACGAGAAAGTATCCTCGAGCAGTACTTC
CASSEAGRESILEQYF
>TRBJ2-1|.|TRBV5-5|.
TGTGCCAGCAGCTTTTGGGATGAGCAGTTCTTC
CASSFWDEQFF
>TRBJ2-5|.|TRBV7-2|TRBD2
TGTGCCAGCAGCTTAGGAGGCGGGAGCGGAGAGACCCAGTACTTC
CASSLGGGSGETQYF
>TRBJ2-1|.|TRBV6-4|TRBD2
TGTGCCAGCAGTGCAACTAGCGGGAGCTCCTACAATGAGCAGTTCTTC
CASSATSGSSYNEQFF
>TRBJ2-7|.|TRBV15|TRBD2
TGTGCCACCAGCAGAAGGACTAGCTCCTACGAGCAGTACTTC
CATSRRTSSYEQYF
>TRBJ2-7|.|TRBV10-3|.
TGTGCCATCAGTGCACTTTCGCTCTACGAGCAGTACTTC
CAISALSLYEQYF
>TRBJ1-5|.|TRBV2|.
TGTGCCAGCAGTGACCGGGGGAATCAGCCCCAGCATTTT
CASSDRGNQPQHF
>TRBJ2-5|.|TRBV30|.
TGTGCCTGGAGTGTTATTTATGAGACCCAGTACTTC
CAWSVIYETQYF
>TRBJ2-7|.|TRBV27|TRBD2
TGTGCCAGCACCGCAAGTTCCGCTCACGGTAGCGGGATCTACGAGCAGTACTTC
CASTASSAHGSGIYEQYF
>TRBJ2-7|.|TRBV25-1|.
TGTGCCAGCGGGCAACCGGCAGGCTTGACTTTC
CASGQPAGLTF
>TRBJ2-5|.|TRBV5-1|TRBD1
TGCGCCAGCAGAACCACAGGGGGCGGGGAGACCCAGTACTTC
CASRTTGGGETQYF
>TRBJ2-1|.|TRBV2|TRBD1
TGTGCCAGCAGTGCACAGACAGGGGGCTACAATGAGCAGTTCTTC
CASSAQTGGYNEQFF
>TRBJ2-5|once|TRBV7-9|TRBD2
TGTGCCAGCAGCTTAGCGGGGACTAGCGGCAAAGAGACCCAGTACTTC
CASSLAGTSGKETQYF
>TRBJ2-5|.|TRBV5-4|.
TGTGCCAGCAGCTTGGAGACTGGACGGGAGCTTGAGACCCAGTACTTC
CASSLETGRELETQYF
>TRBJ1-2|.|TRBV28|.
TGTGCCAGCAGTTCCCGTATGACAGAGAGTGGCTACACCTTC
CASSSRMTESGYTF
>TRBJ2-5|once|TRBV11-2|.
TGTGCCAGCAGCCAAGGGACCGAGAATCAAGAGACCCAGTACTTC
CASSQGTENQETQYF
>TRBJ2-5|.|TRBV5-1|.
TGCGCCAGCAGCCCTAGGACTATCGAGACCCAGTACTTC
CASSPRTIETQYF
>TRBJ2-3|.|TRBV28|.
TGTGCCAGCAGTTCTCTTTATTCTTGGTATTTT
CASSSLYSWYF
>TRBJ2-3|.|TRBV18|.
TGTGCCAGCTCACCCGTCTGGGGTTCAGATACGCAGTATTTT
CASSPVWGSDTQYF
>TRBJ2-7|.|TRBV4-1|.
TGCGCCAGCAGACGCCTGCTAGCAGCCGTCTACGAGCAGTACTTC
CASRRLLAAVYEQYF
>TRBJ2-1|.|TRBV9|.
TGTGCCAGCAGCGGGCGCGGGCCTGGGAATGAGCAGTTCTTC
CASSGRGPGNEQFF
>TRBJ2-2|.|TRBV5-1|.
TGCGCCAGCAGCCCCGGACAGGGGGAGCTGTTTTTT
CASSPGQGELFF
>TRBJ1-2|.|TRBV9|.
TGTGCCAGCAGCCAAACCCCACGACAGGACCCTCCCCCACTCTTC
CASSQTPRQDPPPLF